These 2 T cell receptor beta chains share one sample of origin, sequenced in a study of shared clonotypes between healthy human individuals. This table comes from immunoSEQ multiplex PCR, and its TCRdb copy is limited to in-frame clones, with some not included. The profile shows approximately 2,000,000 clones, 92% of them singletons. The sequenced material came from naive CD4+ T cells from PBMCs. Subset in this sample: CD45RA+ positively selected. The source of these receptors is a man between 18 and 35 years old in good health. Some clones in this sample may be carry-over from other donors' samples.

CDR3 in amino acids: CASSQVGGGTDTQYF. The CDR3 DNA is TGTGCCAGCAGCCAGGTCGGGGGTGGCACAGATACGCAGTATTTT. V and J are TRBV7-3 and TRBJ2-3; perhaps TRBD2 as D (6 bases). The V end lost 5 bases, the J end lost 1 base, and 13 bases lay between the germline ends. The length of the CDR3 is 15 residues. Per germline, CDR1 SGHTA and CDR2 FQGTGA.

J is TRBJ2-4 and V is TRBV14; TRBD1 or TRBD2 may be the D gene (6 bases each). The V end lost 0 bases, the J end lost 6 bases, and 12 bases lay between the germline ends. Per the germline V gene, CDR1 is SGHDN and CDR2 is FVKESK. This CDR3 contains 15 residues. The CDR3 DNA reads TGTGCCAGCAGCCAAGATTCCGGGGGCGGAAACATTCAGTACTTC. Its protein is CASSQDSGGGNIQYF.